These 18 T cell receptor beta chains share one sample of origin, sequenced in a study of T-cell memory formation after mild COVID-19. One entry per CDR3 protein, called by TCRdb with MiXCR from the 5' RACE reads. In the table there are fewer than 350,000 distinct CDR3 sequences, under 20% of which are singletons. Material for sequencing was PBMCs or a T cell subset sorted from them (not recorded which). Source of these receptors: a young man who had mild COVID-19 (a few samples of this study predate the infection). Cell type and time point are not known.

The chain carries TRBV21-1 and TRBJ1-1; TRBD1, the table's D call, lacks a check against the DNA. TRBV21-1 is marked as a pseudogene. The CDR3 loop spans 18 amino acids. CDR3 residues: CASSKTPQRWVENTEAFF. In DNA, the CDR3 is TGTGCCAGCAGCAAAACCCCCCAGCGATGGGTGGAAAACACTGAAGCTTTCTTT.

The chain recombines TRBV3-1 with TRBJ1-1, with TRBD1 identical over 11 bases. Germline-derived CDR1 and CDR2 are LGHDT and YNNKEL (reference sequence). The CDR3 consists of 16 residues. The trim removed 3 bases at V and 0 bases at J, leaving 3 bases unmatched. Here the CDR3 DNA reads TGTGCCAGCAGCCAGGACAGGGGGCGGATGAACACTGAAGCTTTCTTT. Protein product: CASSQDRGRMNTEAFF.

The CDR3 is CASSFAGGNNQPQHF. CDR3 sequence (DNA): TGTGCCAGCAGCTTTGCAGGGGGCAATAATCAGCCCCAGCATTTT. This chain connects TRBV7-8 to TRBJ1-5, with 8 nucleotides matching TRBD1. Trimming removed 3 bases from V and 4 bases from J; junction bases left unmatched: 5. There are 15 residues in the CDR3. CDR1 is SGHVS, CDR2 FQNEAQ, per germline. The full variable domain, with the rest looked up from reference TRBV7-8 and TRBJ1-5, is GAGVSQSPRYKVAKRGQDVALRCDPISGHVSLFWYQQALGQGPEFLTYFQNEAQLDKSGLPSDRFFAERPEGSVSTLKIQRTQQEDSAVYLCASSFAGGNNQPQHFGDGTRLSIL.

This clonotype was observed a handful of times. The chain couples TRBV5-1 to TRBJ2-5; possible D gene TRBD1, 6 bases. Germline CDR1 is SGHRS and CDR2 is YFSETQ. This CDR3 spans 12 amino acids. Trimming pared 5 bases from V and 5 bases from J, leaving 10 bases between. Written as DNA, the CDR3 is TGCGCCAGCAGAGGGGGTCGGGAGACCCAGTACTTC. Amino acid sequence: CASRGGRETQYF.

This clonotype was counted between two and nine times. The CDR3 sequence: CASSTRRAGGDYNEQFF. As DNA, the CDR3 is TGTGCCAGCAGTACAAGACGAGCGGGGGGGGACTACAATGAGCAGTTCTTC. The gene calls are TRBV6-5 and TRBJ2-1; TRBD2 matches 10 bases. Germline trimming cut 5 bases from V and 3 bases from J; bases unmatched to any gene: 10. CDR3 length: 17 residues. Germline V gene data show CDR1 as MNHEY and CDR2 as SVGAGI.

The chain employs TRBV6-2 or TRBV6-3 and TRBJ2-5; 8 nucleotides agree with TRBD2. The CDR3 is made up of 16 amino acids. Germline V gene sequence: CDR1 MNHEY, CDR2 SVGEGT. V lost 7 bases to trimming and J lost 4 bases; unmatched junction nucleotides: 14. CDR3 region: CASTPWASGGGETQYF. The CDR3 coding sequence is TGTGCCAGCACGCCCTGGGCCAGCGGGGGAGGAGAGACCCAGTACTTC.

The chain links TRBV7-2 to TRBJ2-7, with 8 positions matching TRBD2. The germline gives CDR1 SGHTA, CDR2 FQGNSA. The CDR3 is made up of 16 amino acids. J gave up 7 bases and V 5 bases, and 16 bases lay outside the gene matches. The CDR3 is CASSPGGYYRFEEQYF. Here the CDR3 DNA reads TGTGCCAGCAGCCCGGGGGGGTACTACCGTTTTGAAGAGCAGTACTTC.

This clonotype has a handful of counts. The chain is built from TRBV6-2 or TRBV6-3 and TRBJ2-7; tentative D call: TRBD1 (5 bases). The CDR3 is made up of 14 amino acids. In germline, CDR1 is MNHEY, CDR2 SVGEGT. Deletions cut 3 bases from V and 3 bases from J, with 12 bases between. CDR3 region: CASSYPGNLYEQYV. CDR3 DNA: TGTGCCAGCAGTTATCCAGGGAACCTCTACGAGCAGTACGTC.

This chain joins TRBV6-5 and TRBJ1-2; 10 bases fit TRBD1. The CDR3 length is 14 residues. The ends lost 5 bases at V and 4 bases at J; junction bases unmatched: 4. Germline CDR1 is MNHEY and CDR2 is SVGAGI. The DNA of the CDR3 is TGTGCCAGCAGTGCGGGGACAGGGGTCTATGGCTACACCTTC. The encoded protein is CASSAGTGVYGYTF.

V gene TRBV2 combines with J gene TRBJ2-1; 10 bases match TRBD2. This CDR3 comprises 15 residues. Looked up from germline, CDR1 is SNHLY and CDR2 is FYNNEI. With V trimmed by 7 bases and J by 10 bases, 13 bases remained unmatched. CDR3 in amino acids: CASIEGGAGGREQFF. The CDR3 DNA sequence: TGTGCCAGCATCGAGGGCGGAGCGGGGGGGCGCGAGCAGTTCTTC.

This clonotype was found a few times. This chain joins TRBV20-1 and TRBJ1-5; the match to TRBD1 covers 8 bases. The J segment lost 7 bases and the V segment lost 4 bases, leaving 9 bases of the junction unmatched. The CDR3 totals 14 residues. The germline V gene encodes CDR1 DFQATT and CDR2 SNEGSKA (reference sequence). The CDR3 loop reads CSATGDQGAQPQHF. CDR3 DNA: TGCAGTGCTACTGGGGATCAGGGGGCACAGCCCCAGCATTTT.

This sequence joins TRBV7-3 and TRBJ2-5, with D possibly TRBD1 on 6 matching bases. Trimming stripped 2 bases from V and 5 bases from J, with 15 bases between. Germline loops: CDR1 SGHTA, CDR2 FQGTGA. CDR3 length: 15 amino acids. The CDR3 is CASSLQGYWSETQYF. DNA for the CDR3: TGTGCCAGCAGCTTACAGGGGTACTGGAGCGAGACCCAGTACTTC. The full variable domain, its missing parts supplied by reference TRBV7-3 and TRBJ2-5, is GAGVSQTPSNKVTEKGKYVELRCDPISGHTALYWYRQSLGQGPEFLIYFQGTGAADDSGLPNDRFFAVRPEGSVSTLKIQRTERGDSAVYLCASSLQGYWSETQYFGPGTRLLVL.

This clonotype was counted between two and nine times. V usage is TRBV6-2 or TRBV6-3 and J usage is TRBJ2-3; D not resolved. Germline-derived CDR1 and CDR2 are MNHEY and SVGEGT. The CDR3 length is 14 residues. Trimming shortened V by 2 bases and J by 6 bases, and 12 bases separated the two germline ends. CDR3 DNA sequence: TGTGCCAGCAGTTACCTCCACCTAGGGGATACGCAGTATTTT. Protein: CASSYLHLGDTQYF.

The chain links TRBV2 to TRBJ1-1; D not certain. This CDR3 contains 12 residues. The ends were cut back, 3 bases at V and 7 bases at J, with 9 bases in the middle. Germline assignment: CDR1 SNHLY and CDR2 FYNNEI. CDR3 protein: CASSEERGEAFF. The DNA for the CDR3 is TGTGCCAGCAGTGAGGAACGGGGTGAAGCTTTCTTT. The variable domain in full, with the rest retrieved from reference TRBV2 and TRBJ1-1, is EPEVTQTPSHQVTQMGQEVILRCVPISNHLYFYWYRQILGQKVEFLVSFYNNEISEKSEIFDDQFSVERPDGSNFTLKIRSTKLEDSAMYFCASSEERGEAFFGQGTRLTVV.

J is TRBJ2-5 and V is TRBV7-2; D not resolved. CDR3 length equals 14 residues. Germline V gene lookup returns CDR1 SGHTA and CDR2 FQGNSA. Trimming left V 3 bases short and J 2 bases short, with 10 bases between. DNA for the CDR3: TGTGCCAGCAGCTTTGTTCCAAGACAAGAGACCCAGTACTTC. It translates to CASSFVPRQETQYF.

This clonotype has a handful of counts. CDR3 amino acids: CASRATVGPADTQYF. CDR3 in DNA: TGTGCCAGCAGGGCTACCGTGGGGCCAGCAGATACGCAGTATTTT. This rearrangement joins TRBV12-3 or TRBV12-4 to TRBJ2-3; D is possibly TRBD1 (5 bases). The CDR3 extends over 15 amino acids. V gave up 6 bases and J gave up 4 bases, with 17 bases separating them.

In its sample, this clonotype was seen a few times. The CDR3 spells CASSLGASPLHF. CDR3 coding DNA: TGTGCCAGCAGTTTAGGGGCTTCACCCCTCCACTTT. V usage is TRBV12-3 or TRBV12-4 and J usage is TRBJ1-6, with D unresolved. Trimming cost V 1 base and J 9 bases, with 4 bases left between them. This CDR3 comprises 12 residues.

The chain is built from TRBV7-9 and TRBJ2-4, with D possibly being TRBD1 (5 bases). CDR3 length: 17 amino acids. Trimming left V 4 bases short and J 0 bases short, with 16 bases between. In germline, CDR1 is SEHNR, CDR2 FQNEAQ (reference sequence). The CDR3 DNA is TGTGCCAGCAGCTCCTATGGTAGGGGATTAGCCAAAAACATTCAGTACTTC. Its protein is CASSSYGRGLAKNIQYF.